This T cell receptor (beta chain) was profiled in a study of blood T cell repertoires in COVID-19. Measured with immunoSEQ multiplex PCR; TCRdb has only the in-frame clones, and not every one. The sample contains 200,000 or so clones, approximately 90% of which appear only once. Germline CDR1 reads SGDLS; CDR2 reads YYNGEE. Germline trimming cut 4 bases from V and 6 bases from J; bases unmatched to any gene: 4. This CDR3 has 14 amino acids. What was sequenced was PBMCs or T cells enriched from blood (not recorded which). This clonotype originated in a woman in her thirties or forties with acute COVID-19. V gene TRBV9 combines with J gene TRBJ1-1, with 12 bases identical to TRBD1. The CDR3 nucleotides read TGTGCCAGCAGCCCCAGGGACAGGGGGCCTGAAGCTTTCTTT. Translated: CASSPRDRGPEAFF.